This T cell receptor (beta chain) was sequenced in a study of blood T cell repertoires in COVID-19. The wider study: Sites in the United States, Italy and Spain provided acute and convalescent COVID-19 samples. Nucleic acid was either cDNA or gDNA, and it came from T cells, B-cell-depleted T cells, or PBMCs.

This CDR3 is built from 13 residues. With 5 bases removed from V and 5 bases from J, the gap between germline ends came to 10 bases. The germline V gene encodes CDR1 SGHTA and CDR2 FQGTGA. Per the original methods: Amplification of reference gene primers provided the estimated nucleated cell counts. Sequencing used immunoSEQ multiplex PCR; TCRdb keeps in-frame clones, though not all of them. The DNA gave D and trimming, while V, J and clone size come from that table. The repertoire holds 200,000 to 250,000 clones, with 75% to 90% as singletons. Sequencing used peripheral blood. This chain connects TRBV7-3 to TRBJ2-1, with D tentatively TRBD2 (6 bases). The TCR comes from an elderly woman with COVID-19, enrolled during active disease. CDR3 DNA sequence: TGTGCCAGCAGCCAATCGGGGGACAATGAGCAGTTCTTC. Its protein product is CASSQSGDNEQFF.